This entry describes one T cell receptor (beta chain). The antigen is unknown. The junction departs from the called germline gene at one end, perhaps through a read error. The germline V gene has CDR1 MGHRA and CDR2 YSYEKL. The CDR3 spans 15 residues. This sample was included in a study of tumor-infiltrating lymphocytes in primary liver carcinoma. The wider study: Donors had hepatocellular carcinoma or combined HCC and intrahepatic cholangiocarcinoma.

Study outcomes and limitations: It was in tumors, not blood, that the top-250-clone fraction was significantly higher (p = 0.039).

Making TCR beta cDNA involved 400 to 600 ng total RNA and a constant-region primer. Generation of the TCR beta libraries relied on three nested multiplex PCR rounds using slightly modified ARM-PCR. In the first two PCR rounds, TRBV1-TRBV30 forward primers were paired with a C-beta reverse primer, and each round lasted about 10 cycles. Each CDR3 protein is one row after TCRdb ran MiXCR on the multiplex PCR reads. The top ten clones hold under 8.5% of a sample with about 330,000 distinct CDR3 sequences, about two thirds of them seen once. Unsorted whole blood yielded blood RNA, and germline DNA was extracted as well.

Sequencing was carried out using peripheral blood. This receptor was identified in a man aged 35-49 years with primary liver carcinoma and hepatitis B virus infection. V gene TRBV4-1 combines with J gene TRBJ1-1; possible D gene TRBD1, 6 bases. The CDR3 spells CASSQGQGQNTEPFF. The CDR3 DNA follows: TGTGCCAGCAGCCAGGGGCAGGGGCAGAACACTGAACCTTTCTTT.